These T cell receptor beta chains were read from a single sample in a study of blood T cell repertoires in COVID-19. The table came from immunoSEQ multiplex PCR; TCRdb's copy has only in-frame clones and leaves some out. The sample yields roughly 250,000 clones, about nine tenths seen once. Sequencing was done on a sample of PBMCs or T cells enriched from blood (not recorded which). Receptors originate from a woman aged 30 to 39 with acute COVID-19. The CDR3 runs from the conserved cysteine through the conserved F or W. A D gene is named only where the DNA matches it firmly. Size is stated for part of the rows, as once, few or many counts, or as a class when the clone is expanded.

j_call clone_size v_call d_call cdr3_nt cdr3_aa
TRBJ1-5 NA TRBV5-1 NA TGCGCCAGCAGGAGGGAGGGGAGACGAAGCAATCAGCCCCAGCATTTT CASRREGRRSNQPQHF
TRBJ2-7 NA TRBV29-1 NA TGCAGCGTAGGGTCGGGGACTCCATCCTACGAGCAGTACTTC CSVGSGTPSYEQYF
TRBJ2-3 NA TRBV9 TRBD2 TGTGCCAGCAGCCTCGGGACTAGCGGTCGCACAGATACGCAGTATTTT CASSLGTSGRTDTQYF
TRBJ1-5 NA TRBV10-3 TRBD1 TGTGCCATCGGAGCCGGGACAGGGGGCAGGCCCCAGCATTTT CAIGAGTGGRPQHF
TRBJ1-2 NA TRBV9 NA TGTGCCAGCACCCCTGACCCGGGGGAAAGCTATGGCTACACCTTC CASTPDPGESYGYTF
TRBJ1-5 NA TRBV28 NA TGTGCCAGCAGGACAGGCAGGGCTAGCAATCAGCCCCAGCATTTT CASRTGRASNQPQHF
TRBJ2-2 NA TRBV9 NA TGTGCCAGCAGCGTAACTTATCCGGGGGAGCTGTTTTTT CASSVTYPGELFF
TRBJ2-2 once TRBV10-3 NA TGTGCCATCAGCACAGGGACCGGGGAGCTGTTTTTT CAISTGTGELFF
TRBJ2-1 NA TRBV5-4 NA TGTGCCAGCAGCTTGGTCTCTAGCGATGAGCAGTTCTTC CASSLVSSDEQFF
TRBJ2-7 many TRBV5-4 NA TGTGCCAGCAGCAACCCGGCAGGGGCCGTCTACGAGCAGTACTTC CASSNPAGAVYEQYF
TRBJ2-2 NA TRBV27 TRBD1 TGTGCCAGCAGGCCGAGTGGTGTCGGGACAGGGAAGGTGTTTTTT CASRPSGVGTGKVFF
TRBJ2-1 NA TRBV28 TRBD2 TGTGCCAGCAGTCCACCCCCGGGACTAGCTAGCGATGAGCAGTTCTTC CASSPPPGLASDEQFF
TRBJ2-3 NA TRBV9 TRBD2 TGTGCCAGCAGCGTAGAGGGACTATCGACCTTAGATACGCAGTATTTT CASSVEGLSTLDTQYF
TRBJ1-4 NA TRBV6-5 NA TGTGCCAGCAGTAACAGGGCGACTAATGAAAAACTGTTTTTT CASSNRATNEKLFF
TRBJ2-2 NA TRBV7-6 TRBD1 TGTGCCAGCAGCTCCCCCGGGCAGGGGGCCGGGGAGCTGTTTTTT CASSSPGQGAGELFF
TRBJ1-5 NA TRBV6-2/TRBV6-3 NA TGTGCCAGCAGTTACAGGGCAGGGGCTAGCAATCAGCCCCAGCATTTT CASSYRAGASNQPQHF
TRBJ2-5 NA TRBV15 NA TGTGCCACCAGCAGAGCCGCGGTGGGACAAGAAGAGACCCAGTACTTC CATSRAAVGQEETQYF
TRBJ2-2 NA TRBV5-4 TRBD2 TGTGCCAGCAGCCTAGGACTAGCGAACACCGGGGAGCTGTTTTTT CASSLGLANTGELFF
TRBJ1-1 NA TRBV7-3 NA TGTGCCAGCAGCTTATCCCCCCGAGTAACAGGGTATGGCACTGAAGCTTTCTTT CASSLSPRVTGYGTEAFF
TRBJ2-7 NA TRBV7-2 NA TGTGCCAGCAGCTTCTCGACAGGACCCTACGAGCAGTACTTC CASSFSTGPYEQYF
TRBJ2-1 NA TRBV5-4 NA TGTGCCAGCACCCCAGGGGCCCCTCCGAATGAGCAGTTCTTC CASTPGAPPNEQFF
TRBJ1-2 NA TRBV27 TRBD1 TGTGCCAGCAGTTTAACCGGGACAGGGGGGGACTATGGCTACACCTTC CASSLTGTGGDYGYTF
TRBJ2-5 NA TRBV28 TRBD2 TGTGCCAGCAGGGGTAGCGGGAGGGGGTCAGAGACCCAGTACTTC CASRGSGRGSETQYF
TRBJ2-7 NA TRBV25-1 NA TGTGCCAGCAGTGATATGGGGCAAGGGGGCTACGAGCAGTACTTC CASSDMGQGGYEQYF
TRBJ1-6 few TRBV3-1/TRBV3-2 TRBD1 TGTGCCAGCAGCAAGGACAGGGTTCGATCACCCCTCCACTTT CASSKDRVRSPLHF
TRBJ1-5 few TRBV6-6 TRBD1 TGTGCCATTAAGGGGACAGCCCCAAATCAGCCCCAGCATTTT CAIKGTAPNQPQHF
TRBJ2-5 NA TRBV20-1 TRBD1 TGCAGTGCTAGTGGGACAGGGGTCCAAGAGACCCAGTACTTC CSASGTGVQETQYF
TRBJ1-4 NA TRBV28 NA TGTGCCAGCAGTTCGGTCCCTATTCCGGAAAAACTGTTTTTT CASSSVPIPEKLFF
TRBJ2-1 NA TRBV7-9 NA TGTGCCAGCAGCCCTAAGACAGGACAAGGATACAATGAGCAGTTCTTC CASSPKTGQGYNEQFF
TRBJ1-2 NA TRBV28 NA TGTGCCAGCAGTTTATGGACAGGATCACATGGCTACACCTTC CASSLWTGSHGYTF
TRBJ2-4 NA TRBV6-1 NA TGTGCCAGCAGTGAAGATGGGGGGGGCGGTCTAGCCAAAAACATTCAGTACTTC CASSEDGGGGLAKNIQYF
TRBJ1-5 NA TRBV2 NA TGTGCCAGCAGTACCCAGAGGAGCAATCAGCCCCAGCATTTT CASSTQRSNQPQHF
TRBJ1-5 NA TRBV7-2 NA TGTGCCAGCAGCTTATGGGTTACGGGTCAGCCCCAGCATTTT CASSLWVTGQPQHF
TRBJ2-4 NA TRBV7-9 NA TGTGCCAGCAGCCAGGGACTAGCCAAAAACATTCAGTACTTC CASSQGLAKNIQYF
TRBJ1-4 once TRBV7-9 TRBD1 TGTGCCAGCAGCTTAGGGACAGGGTATGGGGGACTTAGTGAAAAACTGTTTTTT CASSLGTGYGGLSEKLFF
TRBJ1-3 once TRBV7-2 NA TGTGCCAGCAGCTTTTTGAAAACTGTTGCGGCTGGAAACACCATATATTTT CASSFLKTVAAGNTIYF
TRBJ2-5 NA TRBV18 NA TGTGCCAGCTCACCCCTGACTTCGGACTTATCGGAGACCCAGTACTTC CASSPLTSDLSETQYF
TRBJ1-5 NA TRBV21-1 NA TGTGCCAGCAGCAATATGGGGGCCTGGGGGGGGCCCCAGCATTTT CASSNMGAWGGPQHF
TRBJ2-3 NA TRBV29-1 NA TGCAGCGTTGAGAACAGGAATACGCAGTATTTT CSVENRNTQYF
TRBJ1-2 NA TRBV11-2 NA TGTGCCAGCAGCTTAGGCGAAAGAAAGGGCTACACCTTC CASSLGERKGYTF
TRBJ2-1 NA TRBV5-4 TRBD2 TGTGCCAGCAGCCCTAGCGGGAGGGCCAATGAGCAGTTCTTC CASSPSGRANEQFF
TRBJ2-5 NA TRBV5-1 NA TGCGCCAGCAGCTTAGACGGGACTGCAAGACGGGGCCAGTACTTC CASSLDGTARRGQYF
TRBJ1-5 NA TRBV19 NA TGTGCCAGTGGGACAAAGAGCAATCAGCCCCAGCATTTT CASGTKSNQPQHF
TRBJ1-5 NA TRBV18 NA TGTGCCAGCTCACGCGACAGCCATAATCAGCCCCAGCATTTT CASSRDSHNQPQHF
TRBJ2-5 once TRBV5-1 NA TGCGCCAGCAGCTTGGCCCCCCAGGCTGCGGAGACCCAGTACTTC CASSLAPQAAETQYF
TRBJ1-1 once TRBV15 NA TGTGCCACCAGCAGGACAAATGAAGCTTTCTTT CATSRTNEAFF
TRBJ1-3 NA TRBV5-1 TRBD1 TGCGCCAGCAGCTCTCGAGGACAGGGCGTTGGGCCTGGAAACACCATATATTTT CASSSRGQGVGPGNTIYF
TRBJ1-1 NA TRBV18 NA TGTGCCAGCTCACCGAGGATCTCGCCGGGAGGGAACACTGAAGCTTTCTTT CASSPRISPGGNTEAFF
TRBJ2-1 NA TRBV10-3 TRBD1 TGTGCCATCAGTTTGGGACAGGATTACAATGAGCAGTTCTTC CAISLGQDYNEQFF
TRBJ1-5 NA TRBV15 TRBD1 TGTGCCACCAGCAGAGAACTCGGGCAGGGGGTAAATAATCAGCCCCAGCATTTT CATSRELGQGVNNQPQHF
TRBJ1-1 once TRBV12-3/TRBV12-4 NA TGTGCCAGCAGACGGGACACTGAAGCTTTCTTT CASRRDTEAFF
TRBJ2-3 NA TRBV3-1/TRBV3-2 NA TGTGCCAGCAGCCAAGGACGGGGATTCACAGATACGCAGTATTTT CASSQGRGFTDTQYF
TRBJ2-1 NA TRBV6-4 NA TGTGCCAGCAGTGTTTCAGGGGCCGCCTACAATGAGCAGTTCTTC CASSVSGAAYNEQFF